This T cell receptor (beta chain) was obtained from a study of T cell responses to AZD1222 COVID-19 vaccine. About this clone: Its antigen is undetermined.

Findings and limits, study-wide: Rises in breadth and depth of Spike-specific TCRs came after two AZD1222 doses.

V gave up 5 bases and J gave up 4 bases; unmatched junction bases: 5. This CDR3 spans 13 amino acids. Germline assignment: CDR1 MDHEN and CDR2 SYDVKM. Only in-frame clones appear in the TCRdb table, and some are missing; sequencing was by immunoSEQ multiplex PCR. The data hold 180,000 or so clones, with 70% to 90% observed a single time. The study pooled second doses at about 4 or about 12 weeks. This specimen was peripheral blood, taken 28 days after the second AZD1222 dose. The V call is TRBV28, the J call TRBJ2-7, with 7 positions matching TRBD2. The receptor comes from an adult who received the AZD1222 COVID-19 vaccine. The chain's CDR3 is CASSSSGPYEQYF. Written as DNA, the CDR3 is TGTGCCAGCAGTAGTAGCGGGCCTTACGAGCAGTACTTC.